Described below is a single T cell receptor beta chain sequence and its context. Data came from immunoSEQ multiplex PCR; TCRdb stores just in-frame clones and leaves some out. This table has around 150,000 clones, about 74% appearing once. This sample is part of a study of blood T cell repertoires in COVID-19. Study background: From the United States, Italy and Spain came samples of acute and convalescent COVID-19.

The CDR3 spans 15 residues. CDR1 and CDR2 from the germline V gene are MNHEY and SVGAGI. Trimming took 2 bases from V and 0 from J; bases not matched to a gene: 2. Sample: peripheral blood. The J gene is TRBJ2-3, the V gene TRBV6-5, with TRBD1 matching 7 bases. The sequence was obtained from a man between 60 and 70 years old with acute or convalescent COVID-19. CDR3 sequence: CASSYGDSSTDTQYF. Here the CDR3 DNA reads TGTGCCAGCAGTTACGGGGACAGTAGCACAGATACGCAGTATTTT.